These 2 T cell receptor beta chains were sequenced from one sample in a study of shared clonotypes between healthy human individuals. Some clones are missing from TCRdb's copy, which holds only in-frame ones; the method was immunoSEQ multiplex PCR. The sample carries around 300,000 clones, roughly 87% recorded once. Sequences were obtained from memory CD8+ T cells sorted from blood. Regarding subset: CD45RO+ cells pooled with CCR7-negative TemRA cells. The source of these receptors is a man aged 18 to 29 in good health.

This clone appeared many times. This sample also contains other DNA sequences that code for the same CDR3. The chain combines TRBV7-6 with TRBJ2-1; 7 bases align to TRBD1. The CDR3 sequence is 15 residues long. Germline V CDR1 and CDR2: SGHVS, FNYEAQ. The V gene end was trimmed by 1 base and the J gene end by 2 bases; junction bases not matched to a gene: 2. CDR3 amino acids: CASSLDRGPYNEQFF. The CDR3 DNA is TGTGCCAGCAGCTTAGACAGGGGACCCTACAATGAGCAGTTCTTC.

V gene TRBV30 combines with J gene TRBJ1-2; D call uncertain. Looked up from germline, CDR1 is GTSNPN and CDR2 is SVGIG (reference sequence). CDR3 size: 16 residues. Trimming took 1 base from V and 4 from J, leaving 19 bases between them. The CDR3, as DNA: TGTGCCTGGAGTGGAAACCGGGCGTACCTCGGCTATGGCTACACCTTC. Its translation: CAWSGNRAYLGYGYTF.